What follows describes a single TCR beta chain. What antigen it recognizes has not been identified. Base qualities are not recorded, but no much larger clone differs from it by a single base. This record comes from a study of chemoradiotherapy in HPV16-positive cancers (dated by TCRdb to between 2020 and 2023). As for the study more broadly: Candidate HPV-specific T-cell clones and common TCR motifs were defined by functional T-cell assays performed on cells from a couple of HPV16-positive patients. The study asked whether T-cell immunity against the HPV oncoproteins E6 and E7 changes during chemoradiotherapy and whether it affects survival. The candidate HPV-specific TCRs and motifs were subsequently tracked in TCR repertoires obtained from 86 patients with HPV-related cancers. On the study overall, not on this receptor specifically: Among HPV16-positive patients, expansion of HPV-responsive T cells during chemoradiotherapy was associated with better recurrence-free survival. Only two HPV16-positive patients were used to derive the functional definition of HPV-specific T cells, and the survival association was reported for HPV16-positive patients. Expansion of candidate HPV-specific clones and E7-related TCR motifs was observed in the tumor microenvironment during treatment, whereas no such expansion was observed for non-HPV-specific T cells.

Because repertoires were sampled repeatedly during chemoradiotherapy, clonal expansion in the tumor microenvironment could be followed. The germline ends are 18 bases apart after V is trimmed by 5 bases and J by 8 bases. The CDR3 runs 15 residues from the cysteine to the phenylalanine. The CDR3 DNA has 45 bases and is translated from base 1. Based on the germline V gene, the CDR1 and CDR2 sequences are SGHDN and FVKESK. Libraries were built with the immunoSEQ multiplex PCR assay. TCRdb stores this immuneACCESS table with in-frame sequences only. Part of the clones is absent; in the studies checked, under half of the shortfall reflects unresolved V genes, and no reason is known for the rest. Across this sample there are about 22,000 clones, with just under 75% seen only once. The ten largest clones represent 2.6% of the sample.

This sequence was found in a human donor with HPV-associated anogenital cancer. Collection took place from a patient who underwent chemoradiotherapy. The chain is assembled from TRBV14 and TRBJ2-2; the D gene is perhaps TRBD1, from 6 matching bases. The DNA sequence follows: TGTGCCAGCAGCGACAGGCGTGGTAGGATGGGGGAGCTGTTTTTT. Its protein product is CASSDRRGRMGELFF.